This T cell receptor (beta chain) was sequenced during a study of blood T cells in healthy people across ages. On this clonotype: Its antigen is unidentified.

General study results and limits: Donors of long life had a larger count of naive CD4+ cells and greater diversity than aged donors. Conclusively comparing naive with antigen-experienced cells was impossible with unsorted PBMCs.

The V and J ends lost 0 bases and 5 bases, in that order; junction bases with no gene match: 3. Germline CDR1 is LGHDT and CDR2 is YNNKEL (reference sequence). The CDR3 runs to 14 residues. Primers used in a second PCR of about 7 to 12 cycles were a sample-barcoded 5' primer and a J-beta primer mix. Every cDNA molecule bore a tag from a template-switch adaptor containing 12 random nucleotides. TCRdb ran MiXCR on the 5' RACE reads and lists one entry per CDR3 protein. Of some 710,000 distinct CDR3 sequences detected, around half appear once; the ten largest clones hold 18%. Every donor gave roughly 9.6 milliliters of peripheral blood.

Material: blood. The TCR originated in a man older than 75 in good health. The chain has TRBV3-1 and TRBJ2-7; 8 bases align to TRBD1. The CDR3 is CASSQDRGPNEQYF. The CDR3 DNA follows: TGTGCCAGCAGCCAAGACAGGGGGCCAAACGAGCAGTACTTC.